One and the same sample provided the 26 T cell receptor beta chains below, sequenced in a study of cytomegalovirus exposure and HLA in healthy donors. The primer mix had 60 Vbeta and 13 Jbeta primers. The assay was immunoSEQ multiplex PCR, and TCRdb's table has in-frame clones only and misses some. Among about 94,000 clones listed, 70% to 80% were seen once. Sequencing was carried out using PBMCs. The receptor set was obtained from a man aged 30-40 years in good health and CMV-seronegative.

The chain couples TRBV29-1 to TRBJ1-1; possibly TRBD1 for D (5 bases). The CDR3 consists of 13 residues. Looked up from germline, CDR1 is SQVTM and CDR2 is ANQGSEA. The V end lost 4 bases, the J end lost 1 base, and 10 bases lay between the germline ends. As DNA, the CDR3 is TGCAGCGTTGGCTGGACACCGAACACTGAAGCTTTCTTT. This sequence encodes CSVGWTPNTEAFF.

This chain uses TRBV6-1 with TRBJ1-5, with D possibly being TRBD1 (6 bases). CDR1 is MNHNS and CDR2 is SASEGT in the germline V gene. This CDR3 comprises 15 residues. The V gene lost 2 bases and the J gene lost 3 bases, with 11 bases spanning the gap. The CDR3 loop reads CASSESGGYNQPQHF. As DNA, the CDR3 is TGTGCCAGCAGTGAATCGGGGGGCTACAATCAGCCCCAGCATTTT.

This clone was detected only once. J is TRBJ1-3 and V is TRBV6-5; tentative D call: TRBD1 (5 bases). The germline CDR1 and CDR2 sequences are MNHEY and SVGAGI. Trimming stripped 0 bases from V and 0 bases from J, with 9 bases between. This CDR3 is 16 amino acids long. CDR3 DNA sequence: TGTGCCAGCAGTTACTCAGCAGGGCTCTCTGGAAACACCATATATTTT. This codes for CASSYSAGLSGNTIYF.

This chain uses TRBV5-1 with TRBJ2-7; 10 bases match TRBD2. The CDR3 has 16 residues. V lost 0 bases, J lost 4 bases, and 7 bases stayed unmatched. In germline, CDR1 is SGHRS, CDR2 YFSETQ. The CDR3 DNA reads as TGCGCCAGCAGCTTGGGGACTAGCGGAGCTAAATACGAGCAGTACTTC. Translated: CASSLGTSGAKYEQYF.

This sequence joins TRBV10-3 and TRBJ2-2; TRBD2 might be the D (6 bases). Germline CDR1 and CDR2: ENHRY and SYGVKD. The CDR3 is made up of 14 amino acids. Trimming stripped 0 bases from V and 7 bases from J, with 9 bases between. The CDR3 DNA reads as TGTGCCATCAGTGAGTCGTGGGGGGACGGGGAGCTGTTTTTT. The encoded protein is CAISESWGDGELFF.

V usage is TRBV7-6 and J usage is TRBJ1-5, with a possible D match to TRBD1 (6 bases). CDR1 SGHVS and CDR2 FNYEAQ come from the germline V gene. The CDR3 loop spans 14 amino acids. The V and J ends lost 1 base and 6 bases respectively, with 10 bases between them. The CDR3 here is CASSLGQVSQPQHF. CDR3 in DNA: TGTGCCAGCAGCTTAGGACAGGTTAGTCAGCCCCAGCATTTT.

The CDR3 region has the DNA TGTGCCAGCAGTTTGGGACGGGAGATCGGGGAGCTGTTTTTT. Amino acids: CASSLGREIGELFF. The chain couples TRBV7-9 to TRBJ2-2; D perhaps matches TRBD2 (6 bases). Germline V lookup: CDR1 SEHNR, CDR2 FQNEAQ (reference sequence). The V end was cut by 6 bases, the J end by 7 bases, with 15 bases between. This CDR3 is built from 14 residues. The full variable domain, with the rest looked up from reference TRBV7-9 and TRBJ2-2, is DTGVSQNPRHKITKRGQNVTFRCDPISEHNRLYWYRQTLGQGPEFLTYFQNEAQLEKSRLLSDRFSAERPKGSFSTLEIQRTEQGDSAMYLCASSLGREIGELFFGEGSRLTVL.

V and J are TRBV6-1 and TRBJ2-1; D call uncertain. The CDR3 spans 15 residues. Trimming removed 4 bases at V and 6 bases at J, with 16 bases between. Germline CDR1 reads MNHNS; CDR2 reads SASEGT. The CDR3 region has the DNA TGTGCCAGCAGTGTTCTGGAGTCGTGGAGCAATGAGCAGTTCTTC. Protein product: CASSVLESWSNEQFF.

V gene TRBV5-4 combines with J gene TRBJ1-4; D possibly corresponds to TRBD1 (5 bases). The CDR3 loop spans 13 amino acids. Deletions cut 1 base from V and 5 bases from J, with 6 bases between. Germline V lookup: CDR1 SGHNT, CDR2 YYREEE (reference sequence). The CDR3 nucleotides read TGTGCCAGCAGCTTGCAGGGCAATGAAAAACTGTTTTTT. Translating it yields CASSLQGNEKLFF. Filled out from reference TRBV5-4 and TRBJ1-4, the complete variable domain reads ETGVTQSPTHLIKTRGQQVTLRCSSQSGHNTVSWYQQALGQGPQFIFQYYREEENGRGNFPPRFSGLQFPNYSSELNVNALELDDSALYLCASSLQGNEKLFFGSGTQLSVL.

V gene TRBV5-1 combines with J gene TRBJ2-3, with TRBD2 matching 14 bases. The J segment lost 3 bases and the V segment lost 4 bases, leaving 7 bases of the junction unmatched. Germline CDR1 is SGHRS and CDR2 is YFSETQ. CDR3 length equals 17 residues. The CDR3 sequence: CASSTRLAGGPTDTQYF. CDR3 sequence (DNA): TGCGCCAGCAGCACCCGACTAGCGGGAGGGCCGACAGATACGCAGTATTTT.

The J gene is TRBJ1-4, the V gene TRBV29-1, with D possibly matching TRBD1 (6 bases). Per germline, CDR1 SQVTM and CDR2 ANQGSEA. With 0 bases removed from V and 7 bases from J, the gap between germline ends came to 6 bases. The CDR3 totals 12 residues. The CDR3 DNA sequence: TGCAGCGTTGAAGAAGGGGGTGAAAAACTGTTTTTT. This sequence encodes CSVEEGGEKLFF.

The DNA for the CDR3 is TGTGCCAGCAGCCCTGGACTAGCGGGATACGAGCAGTACTTC. Its protein is CASSPGLAGYEQYF. This chain uses TRBV7-2 with TRBJ2-5; the match to TRBD2 covers 12 bases. The J call may be incorrect, as the DNA end agrees better with TRBJ2-7. Germline V gene lookup returns CDR1 SGHTA and CDR2 FQGNSA. The CDR3 length is 14 residues.

The gene calls are TRBV14 and TRBJ1-1; no definite D call. The length of the CDR3 is 13 residues. Germline lookup yields CDR1 SGHDN and CDR2 FVKESK. The V and J ends lost 0 bases and 9 bases respectively, with 11 bases between them. The CDR3 nucleotides read TGTGCCAGCAGCCAAGACGGAGGGATCCAAGCTTTCTTT. Its protein product is CASSQDGGIQAFF.

This chain connects TRBV5-5 to TRBJ2-2; D may be TRBD1 (6 bases). The germline CDR1 and CDR2 sequences are SGHKS and YYEKEE (reference sequence). This CDR3 region has 17 residues. V was trimmed by 1 base and J by 2 bases, leaving 15 bases between them. The CDR3 here is CASSLWTDHPNTGELFF. The CDR3 DNA sequence: TGTGCCAGCAGCTTGTGGACAGACCATCCCAACACCGGGGAGCTGTTTTTT. Based on the CDR3 plus reference TRBV5-5 and TRBJ2-2, the full variable domain is DAGVTQSPTHLIKTRGQQVTLRCSPISGHKSVSWYQQVLGQGPQFIFQYYEKEERGRGNFPDRFSARQFPNYSSELNVNALLLGDSALYLCASSLWTDHPNTGELFFGEGSRLTVL.

Concerning this clone: Mismatch with germline at one junction end may stem from a read error. The chain is built from TRBV7-7 and TRBJ2-7, with TRBD1 as a possible D gene (6 bases). CDR3 length: 16 amino acids. Germline V gene data show CDR1 as SSHAT and CDR2 as FNYEAQ (reference sequence). The CDR3 sequence is CASSSSRQDHSYEQYF. The CDR3 DNA is TGTGCTAGCAGCTCTAGCCGACAGGACCACTCCTACGAGCAGTACTTC.

This clone was seen a few times. This chain connects TRBV6-6 to TRBJ2-5; D is possibly TRBD1 (5 bases). Trimming cost V 3 bases and J 13 bases, with 12 bases left between them. This CDR3 is 11 amino acids long. Germline V gene sequence: CDR1 MNHNY, CDR2 SVGAGI (reference sequence). The chain's CDR3 is CASSYQGFSYF. In nucleotides, the CDR3 is TGTGCCAGCAGTTATCAGGGATTTTCGTACTTC.

The chain couples TRBV7-9 to TRBJ2-2; no clear D gene. Germline-derived CDR1 and CDR2 are SEHNR and FQNEAQ (reference sequence). The CDR3 is 14 amino acids. V was clipped by 1 base and J by 6 bases, with 9 bases between them. This CDR3 is CASSLVAGAGELFF. CDR3 sequence (DNA): TGTGCCAGCAGCTTAGTGGCAGGCGCCGGGGAGCTGTTTTTT.

CDR3 in amino acids: CASSQDPRQTEAFF. The DNA for the CDR3 is TGCGCCAGCAGCCAAGATCCCCGACAGACTGAAGCTTTCTTT. This rearrangement joins TRBV4-3 to TRBJ1-1; D possibly corresponds to TRBD1 (5 bases). Trimming took off 0 bases at V and 5 bases at J, with 10 bases between the two ends. The germline V gene has CDR1 LGHNA and CDR2 YSLEER. This CDR3 contains 14 residues.

This clone was seen just once. J is TRBJ1-5 and V is TRBV7-9; TRBD1 aligns across 12 bases. Germline trimming cut 4 bases from V and 7 bases from J; bases unmatched to any gene: 5. The CDR3 is 15 residues long. CDR1 SEHNR and CDR2 FQNEAQ come from the germline V gene (reference sequence). The CDR3 is CASSWPGQGAQPQHF. CDR3 DNA sequence: TGTGCCAGCAGCTGGCCGGGACAGGGGGCACAGCCCCAGCATTTT.

The chain couples TRBV4-2 to TRBJ2-5; 11 nucleotides align to TRBD2. This CDR3 region has 16 residues. The V segment lost 4 bases and the J segment 5 bases; nucleotides outside the gene matches: 9. Germline V gives CDR1 LGHNA, CDR2 YNFKEQ. CDR3 sequence (DNA): TGTGCCAGCAGCCCGACCGGGACTAGCGGTTCTGAGACCCAGTACTTC. It translates to CASSPTGTSGSETQYF.

The V gene is TRBV6-1, the J gene TRBJ1-1; D not resolved. The CDR3 has 12 residues. CDR1 is MNHNS and CDR2 is SASEGT in the germline V gene. V dropped 6 bases and J dropped 8 bases, with 13 bases sitting between them. CDR3 in DNA: TGTGCCAGCAGGGCCACGGGAGGCGAAGCTTTCTTT. Its translation: CASRATGGEAFF.

Here the CDR3 reads CASSLSSAGGEAFF. Here the CDR3 DNA reads TGTGCCAGCAGTTTATCGTCGGCAGGGGGGGAAGCTTTCTTT. The genes are TRBV28 and TRBJ1-1; 7 bases agree with TRBD1. V lost 1 base, J lost 8 bases, and 7 bases stayed unmatched. The CDR3 is 14 amino acids. CDR1 and CDR2 from the germline V gene are MDHEN and SYDVKM.

V gene TRBV7-2 combines with J gene TRBJ2-1, with D maybe TRBD2 (6 bases). This CDR3 region has 15 residues. V was trimmed by 6 bases and J by 2 bases, leaving 14 bases between them. Germline CDR1 SGHTA, CDR2 FQGNSA. CDR3 region: CASRGAGHPYNEQFF. The CDR3 DNA sequence: TGTGCCAGCAGAGGAGCGGGTCACCCCTACAATGAGCAGTTCTTC. Combining the CDR3 with reference TRBV7-2 and TRBJ2-1 gives the whole variable domain GAGVSQSPSNKVTEKGKDVELRCDPISGHTALYWYRQSLGQGLEFLIYFQGNSAPDKSGLPSDRFSAERTGGSVSTLTIQRTQQEDSAVYLCASRGAGHPYNEQFFGPGTRLTVL.

CDR3 residues: CASSLAAEKETQYF. The CDR3 DNA reads as TGTGCCAGCAGCTTAGCGGCGGAGAAAGAGACCCAGTACTTC. This chain joins TRBV7-9 and TRBJ2-5, with D unclear. The CDR3 has 14 amino acids. Germline V CDR1 and CDR2: SEHNR, FQNEAQ (reference sequence). Trimming took off 0 bases at V and 3 bases at J, with 8 bases between the two ends.

The J gene is TRBJ2-6, the V gene TRBV5-1; a weak D match, TRBD1 (5 bases). This CDR3 region has 16 residues. Germline values: CDR1 SGHRS, CDR2 YFSETQ. Trimming removed 1 base at V and 0 bases at J, with 8 bases between. The CDR3 loop is CASSLTGSSGANVLTF. Here the CDR3 DNA reads TGCGCCAGCAGCTTGACAGGCAGCTCTGGGGCCAACGTCCTGACTTTC.

This chain joins TRBV28 and TRBJ1-2; tentatively, D is TRBD1 (6 bases). Trimming shortened V by 4 bases and J by 4 bases, and 10 bases separated the two germline ends. The CDR3 is 13 amino acids. Per germline, CDR1 MDHEN and CDR2 SYDVKM. DNA for the CDR3: TGTGCCAGCAGTTCACAACAGGGCTATGGCTACACCTTC. This gives the protein CASSSQQGYGYTF.